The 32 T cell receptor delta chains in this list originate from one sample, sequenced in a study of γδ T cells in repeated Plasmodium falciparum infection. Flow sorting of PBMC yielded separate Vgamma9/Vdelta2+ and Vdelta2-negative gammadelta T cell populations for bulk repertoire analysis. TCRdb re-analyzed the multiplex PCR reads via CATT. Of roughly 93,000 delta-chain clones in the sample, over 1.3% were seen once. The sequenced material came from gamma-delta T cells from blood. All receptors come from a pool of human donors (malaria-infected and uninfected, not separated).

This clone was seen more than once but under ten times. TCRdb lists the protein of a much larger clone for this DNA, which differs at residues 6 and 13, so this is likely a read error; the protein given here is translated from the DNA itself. The CDR3 region has the DNA TGTGCCTGTGACACGAACGCGGGGGCCCGCGATAAACCCATCTTT. It encodes CACDTNAGARDKPIF. The chain is built from TRDV2 and TRDJ1, with D possibly being TRDD3 (5 bases). Germline CDR1 and CDR2: GEAIGNYY and EKD. CDR3 length equals 15 residues.

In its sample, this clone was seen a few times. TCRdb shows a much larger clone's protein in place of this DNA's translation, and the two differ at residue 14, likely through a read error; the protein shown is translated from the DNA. DNA of the CDR3: TGTGCTCTTGGGGCCACGCCTTCTTGGCTATCAACTGGGAGATTTCATCGATTTTATCACACCGATAAACTCATCTTT. Protein sequence: CALGATPSWLSTGRFHRFYHTDKLIF. The gene calls are TRDV1 and TRDJ1, with TRDD3 as a possible D gene (6 bases). No J segment appears in TCRdb, so it was assigned here by matching the sequence to germline. With 4 bases removed from V and 0 bases from J, the gap between germline ends came to 45 bases. The CDR3 length is 26 residues. Germline V CDR1 and CDR2: TSWWSYY, QGS.

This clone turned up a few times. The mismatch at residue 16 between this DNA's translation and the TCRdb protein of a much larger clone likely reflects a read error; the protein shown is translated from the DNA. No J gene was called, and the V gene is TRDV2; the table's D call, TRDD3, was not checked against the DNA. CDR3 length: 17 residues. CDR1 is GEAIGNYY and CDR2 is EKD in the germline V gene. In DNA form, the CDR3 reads TGTGCCTGTGACATGGTGGCTGGGGGAGTCCACACCGATAAACTCACCTTT. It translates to CACDMVAGGVHTDKLTF.

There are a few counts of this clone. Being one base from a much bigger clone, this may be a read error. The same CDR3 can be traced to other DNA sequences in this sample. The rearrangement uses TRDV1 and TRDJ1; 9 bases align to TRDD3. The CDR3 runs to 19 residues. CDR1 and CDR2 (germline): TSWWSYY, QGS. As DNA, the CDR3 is TGTGCGCTTGGGGAACCCTGGGGGATCGGGTCCGGATACACCGATAAACTCATCTTT. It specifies CALGEPWGIGSGYTDKLIF.

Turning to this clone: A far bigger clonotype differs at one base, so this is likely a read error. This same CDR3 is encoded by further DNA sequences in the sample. As DNA, the CDR3 is TGTGCCTGTGACCAACTGGGGGATATGACCTGGGACACCCGGCAGATGTTTTTC. Translation: CACDQLGDMTWDTRQMFF. V and J are TRDV2 and TRDJ3, with TRDD3 matching 11 bases. Germline CDR1 GEAIGNYY, CDR2 EKD. The CDR3 has 18 amino acids.

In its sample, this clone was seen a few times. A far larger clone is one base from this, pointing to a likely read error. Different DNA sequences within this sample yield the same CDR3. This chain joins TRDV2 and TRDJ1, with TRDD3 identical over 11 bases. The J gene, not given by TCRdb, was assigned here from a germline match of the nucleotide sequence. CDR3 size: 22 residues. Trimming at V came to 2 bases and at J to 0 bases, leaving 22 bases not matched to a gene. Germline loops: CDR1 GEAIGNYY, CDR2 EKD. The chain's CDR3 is CACDSLPGDWGIKKTNTDKLIF. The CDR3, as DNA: TGTGCCTGTGACAGCCTTCCTGGGGACTGGGGGATAAAGAAAACAAACACCGATAAACTCATCTTT.

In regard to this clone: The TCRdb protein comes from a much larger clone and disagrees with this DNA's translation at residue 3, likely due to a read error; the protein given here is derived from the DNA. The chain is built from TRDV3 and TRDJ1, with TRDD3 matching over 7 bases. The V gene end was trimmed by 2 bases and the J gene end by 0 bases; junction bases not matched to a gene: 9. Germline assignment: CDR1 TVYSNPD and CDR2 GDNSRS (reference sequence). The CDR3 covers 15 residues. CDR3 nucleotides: TGTGCCTTTGGCGTGCTGGGGGCCTACACCGATAAACTCATCTTT. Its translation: CAFGVLGAYTDKLIF.

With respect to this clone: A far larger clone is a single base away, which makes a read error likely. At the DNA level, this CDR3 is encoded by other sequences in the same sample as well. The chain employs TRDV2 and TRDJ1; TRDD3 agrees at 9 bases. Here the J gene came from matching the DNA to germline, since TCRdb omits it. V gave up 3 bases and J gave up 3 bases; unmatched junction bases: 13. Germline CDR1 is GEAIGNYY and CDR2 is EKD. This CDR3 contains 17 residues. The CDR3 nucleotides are TGTGCCTGTGACTTGTATGCCGGGGGATACACCCCCGATAAACTCATCTTT. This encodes CACDLYAGGYTPDKLIF.

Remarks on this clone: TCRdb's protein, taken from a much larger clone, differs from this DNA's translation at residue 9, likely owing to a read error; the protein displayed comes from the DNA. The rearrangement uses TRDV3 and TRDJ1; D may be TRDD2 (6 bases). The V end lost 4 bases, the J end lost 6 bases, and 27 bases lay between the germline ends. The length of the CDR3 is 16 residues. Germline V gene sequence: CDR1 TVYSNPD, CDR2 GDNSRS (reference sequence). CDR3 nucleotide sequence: TGTGCCTCTCCTACGGCCTGGGAGTTAGGCTGGCATAAACTCATCTTT. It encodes CASPTAWELGWHKLIF.

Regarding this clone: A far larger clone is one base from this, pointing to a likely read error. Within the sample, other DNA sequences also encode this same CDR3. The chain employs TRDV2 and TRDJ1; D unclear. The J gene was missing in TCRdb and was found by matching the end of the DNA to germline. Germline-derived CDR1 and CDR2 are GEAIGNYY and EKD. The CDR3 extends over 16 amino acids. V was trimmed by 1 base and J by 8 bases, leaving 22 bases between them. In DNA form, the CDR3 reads TGTGCCTGTGACACTGTGACAGGTGTGCCTAGAACAAAACTCATCTTT. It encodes CACDTVTGVPRTKLIF.

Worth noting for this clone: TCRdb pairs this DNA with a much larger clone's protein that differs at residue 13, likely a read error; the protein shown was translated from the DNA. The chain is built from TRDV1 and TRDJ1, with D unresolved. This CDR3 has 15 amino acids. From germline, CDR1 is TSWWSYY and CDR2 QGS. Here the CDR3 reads CALGEVYVLPHKPIF. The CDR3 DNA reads TGTGCTCTTGGGGAAGTTTACGTCCTGCCCCACAAACCCATCTTT.

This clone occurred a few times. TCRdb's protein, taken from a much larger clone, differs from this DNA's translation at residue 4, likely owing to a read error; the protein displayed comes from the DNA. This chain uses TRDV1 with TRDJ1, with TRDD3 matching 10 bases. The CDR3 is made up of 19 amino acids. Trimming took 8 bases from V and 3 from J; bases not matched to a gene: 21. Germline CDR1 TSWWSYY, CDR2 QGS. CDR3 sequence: CALWGQIVLGDRKSDKLIF. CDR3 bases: TGTGCTCTTTGGGGACAAATAGTCCTGGGGGATAGGAAATCCGATAAACTCATCTTT.

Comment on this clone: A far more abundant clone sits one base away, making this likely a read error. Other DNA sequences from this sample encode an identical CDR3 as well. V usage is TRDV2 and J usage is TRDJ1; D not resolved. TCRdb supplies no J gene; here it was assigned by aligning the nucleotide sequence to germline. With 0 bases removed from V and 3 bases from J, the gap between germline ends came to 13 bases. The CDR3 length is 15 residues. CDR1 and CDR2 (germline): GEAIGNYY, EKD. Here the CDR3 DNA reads TGTGCCTGTGACACCGTGGGAGATAGGGCCGATAAACTCATCTTT. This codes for CACDTVGDRADKLIF.

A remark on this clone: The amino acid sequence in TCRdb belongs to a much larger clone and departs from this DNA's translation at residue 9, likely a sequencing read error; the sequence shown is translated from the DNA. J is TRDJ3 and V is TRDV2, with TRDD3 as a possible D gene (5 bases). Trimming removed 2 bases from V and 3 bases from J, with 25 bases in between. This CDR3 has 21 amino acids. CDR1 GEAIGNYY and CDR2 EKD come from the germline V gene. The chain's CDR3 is CACDKLMGYTKTNWDTRQMFF. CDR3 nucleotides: TGTGCCTGTGACAAGTTGATGGGGTATACCAAAACGAACTGGGACACCCGACAGATGTTTTTC.

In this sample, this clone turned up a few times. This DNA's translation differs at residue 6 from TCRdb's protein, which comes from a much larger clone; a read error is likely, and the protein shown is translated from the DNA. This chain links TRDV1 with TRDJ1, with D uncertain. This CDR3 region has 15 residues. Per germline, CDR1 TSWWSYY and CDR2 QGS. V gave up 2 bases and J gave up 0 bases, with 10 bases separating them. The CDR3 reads CALGETSSYTDKLIF. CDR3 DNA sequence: TGTGCTCTTGGGGAAACCTCCTCTTACACCGATAAACTCATCTTT.

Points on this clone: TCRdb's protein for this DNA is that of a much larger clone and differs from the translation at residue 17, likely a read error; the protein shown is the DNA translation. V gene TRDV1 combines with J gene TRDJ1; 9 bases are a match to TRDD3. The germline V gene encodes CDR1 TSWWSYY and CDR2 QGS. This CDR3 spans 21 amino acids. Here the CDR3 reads CALGDSTGIYWGTRGTGKLIF. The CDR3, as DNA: TGTGCTCTTGGGGATTCTACGGGGATTTACTGGGGGACTAGGGGGACCGGTAAACTCATCTTT.

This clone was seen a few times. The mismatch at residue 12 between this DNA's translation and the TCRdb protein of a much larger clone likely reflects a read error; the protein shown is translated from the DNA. The CDR3 is CALGIRTGGLSVKLIF. The DNA for the CDR3 is TGTGCTCTTGGGATCCGAACTGGGGGATTATCCGTCAAACTCATCTTT. This sequence joins TRDV1 and TRDJ1; the match to TRDD3 covers 10 bases. TCRdb supplies no J gene; here it was assigned by aligning the nucleotide sequence to germline. Germline V gene data show CDR1 as TSWWSYY and CDR2 as QGS. The CDR3 is 16 amino acids. The V gene end was trimmed by 5 bases and the J gene end by 8 bases; junction bases not matched to a gene: 14.

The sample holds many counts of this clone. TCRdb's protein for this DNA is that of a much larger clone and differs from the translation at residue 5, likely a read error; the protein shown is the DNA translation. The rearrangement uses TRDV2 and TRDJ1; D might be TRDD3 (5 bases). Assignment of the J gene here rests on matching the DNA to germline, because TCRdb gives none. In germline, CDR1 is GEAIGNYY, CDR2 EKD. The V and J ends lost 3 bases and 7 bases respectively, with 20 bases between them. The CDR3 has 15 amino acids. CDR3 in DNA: TGTGCCTGTGACTCCGTAGGGAGAAAAGGGGGTAAACTCATCTTT. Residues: CACDSVGRKGGKLIF.

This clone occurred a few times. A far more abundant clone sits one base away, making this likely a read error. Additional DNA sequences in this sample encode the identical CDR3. CDR3: CALGELGSLLNPYWGIRKLIF. The CDR3 coding sequence is TGTGCCCTTGGGGAACTAGGTAGTCTCCTAAACCCGTACTGGGGGATACGGAAACTCATCTTT. The gene calls are TRDV1 and TRDJ1; 13 bases fit TRDD3. The J gene comes from matching the DNA to germline here; TCRdb lacks it. The CDR3 is 21 amino acids. Germline loops: CDR1 TSWWSYY, CDR2 QGS.

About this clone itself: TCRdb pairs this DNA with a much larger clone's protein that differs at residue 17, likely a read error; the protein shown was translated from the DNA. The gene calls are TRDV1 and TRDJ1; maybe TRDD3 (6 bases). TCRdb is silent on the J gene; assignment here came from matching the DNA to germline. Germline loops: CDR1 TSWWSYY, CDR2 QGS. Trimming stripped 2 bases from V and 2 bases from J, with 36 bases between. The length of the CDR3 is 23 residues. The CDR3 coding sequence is TGTGCTCTTGGGGAATTTATCCCTACTGTCCCCCTCTACCGTGGGGGCGCAACCGATAAACTCATCTTT. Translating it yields CALGEFIPTVPLYRGGATDKLIF.

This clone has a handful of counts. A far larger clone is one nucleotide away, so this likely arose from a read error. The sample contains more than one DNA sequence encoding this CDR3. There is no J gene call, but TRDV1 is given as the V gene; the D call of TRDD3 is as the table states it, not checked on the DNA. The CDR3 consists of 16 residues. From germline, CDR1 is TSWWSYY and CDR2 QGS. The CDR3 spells CALGELALLGDTGLIF. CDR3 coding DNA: TGTGCTCTTGGGGAATTGGCCTTGCTGGGGGATACAGGGCTCATCTTT.

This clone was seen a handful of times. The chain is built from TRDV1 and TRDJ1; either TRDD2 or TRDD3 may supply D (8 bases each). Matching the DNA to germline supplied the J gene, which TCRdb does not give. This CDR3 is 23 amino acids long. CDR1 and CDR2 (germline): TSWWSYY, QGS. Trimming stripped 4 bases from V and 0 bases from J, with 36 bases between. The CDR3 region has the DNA TGTGCTCTTGGGGGACCTTTGGCCTTCCTAGGTACTGGGGGGTTCCCGTACACCGATAAACTCATCTTT. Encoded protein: CALGGPLAFLGTGGFPYTDKLIF.

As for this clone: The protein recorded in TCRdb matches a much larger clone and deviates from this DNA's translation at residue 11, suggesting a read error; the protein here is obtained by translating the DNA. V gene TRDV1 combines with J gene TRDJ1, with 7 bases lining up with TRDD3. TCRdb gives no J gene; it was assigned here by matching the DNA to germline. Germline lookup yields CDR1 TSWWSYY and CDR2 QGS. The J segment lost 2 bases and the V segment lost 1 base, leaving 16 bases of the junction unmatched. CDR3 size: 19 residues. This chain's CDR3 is CALGEPILRGISGTDKLIF. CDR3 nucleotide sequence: TGTGCTCTTGGGGAACCGATTTTGAGGGGGATCTCCGGAACCGATAAACTCATCTTT.

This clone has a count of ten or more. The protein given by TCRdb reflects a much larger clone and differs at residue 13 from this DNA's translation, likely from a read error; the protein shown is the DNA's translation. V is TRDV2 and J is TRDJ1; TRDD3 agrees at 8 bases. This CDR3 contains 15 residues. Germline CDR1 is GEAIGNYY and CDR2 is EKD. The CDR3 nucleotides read TGTGCCTGTGACGCCTTACTGGGGGGGGCCGATAAACCCATCTTT. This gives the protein CACDALLGGADKPIF.

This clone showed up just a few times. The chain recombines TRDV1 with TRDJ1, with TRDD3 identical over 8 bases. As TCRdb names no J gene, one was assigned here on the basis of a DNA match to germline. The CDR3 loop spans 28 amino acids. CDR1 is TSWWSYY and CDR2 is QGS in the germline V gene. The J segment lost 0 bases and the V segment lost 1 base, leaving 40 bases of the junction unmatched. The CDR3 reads CALGERRLLPLTGGEGGTGGSYTDKLIF. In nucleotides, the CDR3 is TGTGCTCTTGGGGAACGCCGTCTGCTGCCTCTGACGGGGGGCGAAGGGGGTACTGGGGGTTCGTACACCGATAAACTCATCTTT.

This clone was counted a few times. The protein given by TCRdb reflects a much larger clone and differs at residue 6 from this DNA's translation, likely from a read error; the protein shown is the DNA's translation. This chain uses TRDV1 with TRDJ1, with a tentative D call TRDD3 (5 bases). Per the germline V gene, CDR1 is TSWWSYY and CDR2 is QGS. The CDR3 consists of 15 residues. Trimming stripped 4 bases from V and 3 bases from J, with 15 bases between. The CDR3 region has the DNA TGTGCTCTTGGGGGTCGGGGGGCCCCTCCCGATAAACTCATCTTT. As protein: CALGGRGAPPDKLIF.

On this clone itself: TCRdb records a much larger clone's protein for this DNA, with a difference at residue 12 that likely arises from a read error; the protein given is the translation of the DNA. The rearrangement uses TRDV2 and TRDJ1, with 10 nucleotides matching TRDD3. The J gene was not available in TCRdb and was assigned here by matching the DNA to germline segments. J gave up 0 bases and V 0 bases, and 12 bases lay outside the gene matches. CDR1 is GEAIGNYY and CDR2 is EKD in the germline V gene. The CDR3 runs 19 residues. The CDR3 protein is CACDTLTGGSRSHTDKLIF. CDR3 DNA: TGTGCCTGTGACACCCTGACTGGGGGATCCCGGAGCCACACCGATAAACTCATCTTT.

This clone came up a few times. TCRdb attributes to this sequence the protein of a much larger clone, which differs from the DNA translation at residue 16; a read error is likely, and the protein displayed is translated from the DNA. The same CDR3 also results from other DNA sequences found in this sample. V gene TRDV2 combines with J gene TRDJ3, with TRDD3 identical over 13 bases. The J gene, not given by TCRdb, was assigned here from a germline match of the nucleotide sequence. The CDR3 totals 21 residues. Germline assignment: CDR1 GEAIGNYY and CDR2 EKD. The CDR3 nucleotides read TGTGCCTGTGACAAAGTACTGGGGGATACGCAGAGCTCCTGGGACGCCCGACAGATGTTTTTC. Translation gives CACDKVLGDTQSSWDARQMFF.

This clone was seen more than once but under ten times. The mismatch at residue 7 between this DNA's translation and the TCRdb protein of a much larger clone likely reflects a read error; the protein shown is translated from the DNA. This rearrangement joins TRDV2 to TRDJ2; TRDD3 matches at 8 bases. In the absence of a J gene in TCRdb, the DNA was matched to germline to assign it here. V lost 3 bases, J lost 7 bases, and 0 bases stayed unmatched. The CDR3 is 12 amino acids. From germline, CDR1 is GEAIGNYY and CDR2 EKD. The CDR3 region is CACDWGIAQLFF. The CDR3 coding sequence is TGTGCCTGTGACTGGGGGATAGCACAACTCTTCTTT.

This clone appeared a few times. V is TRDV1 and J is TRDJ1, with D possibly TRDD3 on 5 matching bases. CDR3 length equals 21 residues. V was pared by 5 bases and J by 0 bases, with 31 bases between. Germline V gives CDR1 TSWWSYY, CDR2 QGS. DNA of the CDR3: TGTGCTCTTGGGACCTCCATTCAACTCACGGGGACTCTCAGGTACACCGATAAACTCATCTTT. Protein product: CALGTSIQLTGTLRYTDKLIF.

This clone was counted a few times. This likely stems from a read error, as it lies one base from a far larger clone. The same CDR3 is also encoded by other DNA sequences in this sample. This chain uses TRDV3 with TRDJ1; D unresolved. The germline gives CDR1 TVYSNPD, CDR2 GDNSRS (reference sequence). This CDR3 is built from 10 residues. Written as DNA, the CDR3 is TGTGCCTTTCGAACCGATAAGCTCATCTTT. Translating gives CAFRTDKLIF. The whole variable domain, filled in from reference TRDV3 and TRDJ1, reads CDKVTQSSPDQTVASGSEVVLLCTYDTVYSNPDLFWYRIRPDYSFQFVFYGDNSRSEGADFTQGRFSVKHILTQKAFHLVISPVRTEDSATYYCAFRTDKLIFGKGTRVTVEP.

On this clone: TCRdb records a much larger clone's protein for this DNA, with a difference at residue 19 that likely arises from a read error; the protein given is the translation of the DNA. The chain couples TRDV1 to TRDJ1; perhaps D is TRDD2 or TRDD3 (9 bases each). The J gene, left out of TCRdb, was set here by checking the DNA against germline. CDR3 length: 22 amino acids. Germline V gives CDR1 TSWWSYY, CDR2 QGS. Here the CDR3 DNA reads TGTGCTCTTGGGGAGCCCGGCCTTCCTACGTTCTTGGGGGATAGGGGCACCGATAGACTCATCTTT. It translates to CALGEPGLPTFLGDRGTDRLIF.